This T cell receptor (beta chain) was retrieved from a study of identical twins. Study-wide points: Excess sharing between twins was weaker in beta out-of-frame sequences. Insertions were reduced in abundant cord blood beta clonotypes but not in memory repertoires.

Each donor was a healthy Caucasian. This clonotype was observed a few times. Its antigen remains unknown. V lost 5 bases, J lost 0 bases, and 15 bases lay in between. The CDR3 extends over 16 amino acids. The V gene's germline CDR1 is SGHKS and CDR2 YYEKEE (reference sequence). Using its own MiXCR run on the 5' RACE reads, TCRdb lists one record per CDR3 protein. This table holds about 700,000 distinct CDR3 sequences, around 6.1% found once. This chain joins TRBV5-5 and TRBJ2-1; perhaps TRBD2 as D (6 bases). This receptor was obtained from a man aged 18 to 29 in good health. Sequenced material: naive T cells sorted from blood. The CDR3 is CASRLGGTDSYNEQFF. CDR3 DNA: TGTGCCAGCAGACTAGGCGGGACGGACTCCTACAATGAGCAGTTCTTC.